This T cell receptor beta chain was retrieved from a study of a mutant IDH1 vaccine in newly diagnosed glioma listed by TCRdb under 2021. Context from the whole study: Eight vaccinations were administered to patients in weeks 1, 3, 5, 7, 11, 15, 19 and 23, corresponding to visits V03 through V10. Vaccination began 4-6 weeks after radiotherapy alone, or alongside temozolomide cycles in the chemotherapy-containing groups. Of the approximately 30 treated patients, roughly 62% were male and approximately 38% were female, and the mean age was around 40 years. Prior to enrollment, patients had been given standard therapy consisting of radiotherapy alone, temozolomide alone, or radiochemotherapy with temozolomide, with the combination given to most patients. Peripheral blood samples were drawn at six visits, namely V03 (baseline), V05, V07, V10, V12 and V13. For exploratory analyses, longitudinal TCRB deep sequencing was carried out in roughly 25 treated patients wherever samples were available. The study at large found these results: Vaccine-induced immune responses across multiple MHC alleles were detected in around 92% of patients. The authors stated that sample limitations prevented analyses of patient blood samples from being reproduced. Selection of PBMC samples for TCRB deep sequencing was based on availability. Pseudoprogression appeared unrelated to alterations in the top peripheral T cell clonotypes detected by TCRB sequencing.

With respect to this clone: No cognate antigen has been identified for it. Base qualities are not recorded, but no much larger clone differs from it by a single base.

At the junction V is shortened by 5 bases and J by 1 base, with 11 bases in between. Taken from cysteine to phenylalanine, the CDR3 has 14 residues. Only the CDR3 DNA stays, 42 bases, in frame from base 1. In the germline V gene, CDR1 corresponds to MNHNS and CDR2 to SASEGT. What this sample's time point label stands for: week 23, last vaccination. A 20-mer mutant IDH1 peptide at 300 micrograms in Montanide made up each vaccine dose, which was injected subcutaneously together with topical imiquimod. The donors had newly diagnosed IDH1-mutant astrocytomas of WHO grade 3 or 4 that showed loss of nuclear ATRX. The samples were drawn from NOA16, a multicentre, single-arm, open-label phase I trial in Germany that tested a mutant IDH1 peptide vaccine in humans for the first time. Genomic DNA for TCRB sequencing was extracted from EDTA blood using the DNeasy Blood and Tissue Kit. To prepare the library, the immunoSEQ multiplex PCR assay was applied. Rearranged TCR beta chain sequences were amplified with the hsTCRB Kit following the manufacturer's protocol. TCRB libraries were sequenced on an Illumina MiSeq. Regarding the original processing steps: The kit vendor's proprietary platform handled demultiplexing, trimming and gene mapping. TCRdb obtained this table from immuneACCESS and retained in-frame rearrangements with V and J assigned. These tables miss some clones; where compared with another copy, unresolved V genes account for less than half of the shortfall, and the remainder is unexplained. The V and J calls and the clone size are those of that table, but D and trimming were determined from the DNA. This sample gives around 28,000 clones in total; approximately 82% of them show up just once. The top ten constitute about a sixth of the sample.

The clonotype originates from a woman aged 30 to 39 with glioma. Here the sequenced sample was PBMCs, taken from a glioma patient whose treatment included an IDH1 peptide vaccine. Recombination joined TRBV6-1 with TRBJ1-1; the best D guess is TRBD1, with 6 bases matching. CDR3 loop: CASSRGGGNTEAFF. The nucleotide sequence is given as TGTGCCAGCAGTCGTGGAGGGGGGAACACTGAAGCTTTCTTT.